This entry lists 9 T cell receptor beta chains sequenced from one sample in a study of T cells after yellow fever vaccination. TCRdb processed the 5' RACE reads anew with MiXCR; each CDR3 protein has one entry. The top ten hold roughly a quarter of the sample, which has about 340,000 distinct CDR3 sequences, 4% seen once. Here the sequenced sample was PBMCs, taken 5 days after the yellow fever booster vaccination. These receptor sequences come from a man younger than 35 who received the YFV17D yellow fever vaccine.

This clonotype was recorded many times. The chain recombines TRBV5-1 with TRBJ2-3, with D maybe TRBD2 (6 bases). With 2 bases removed from V and 6 bases from J, the gap between germline ends came to 16 bases. CDR1 and CDR2 (germline): SGHRS, YFSETQ. The CDR3 covers 15 residues. CDR3 sequence: CASSLRTTKADTQYF. The CDR3 DNA reads as TGCGCCAGCAGCTTAAGGACTACAAAAGCGGATACGCAGTATTTT.

This clonotype has at least ten counts. J is TRBJ1-5 and V is TRBV5-6; no clear D. The ends were cut back, 4 bases at V and 5 bases at J, with 7 bases in the middle. Per germline, CDR1 SGHDT and CDR2 YYEEEE. The CDR3 is 12 amino acids. The CDR3 protein is CASSVRYQPQHF. DNA for the CDR3: TGTGCCAGCAGCGTCCGTTATCAGCCCCAGCATTTT.

The chain uses TRBV7-2 and TRBJ1-2; D uncertain. The CDR3 has 15 amino acids. Trimming cost V 2 bases and J 0 bases, with 10 bases left between them. Germline V gives CDR1 SGHTA, CDR2 FQGNSA. Here the CDR3 DNA reads TGTGCCAGCAGCTTACGGACGGATCCTAACTATGGCTACACCTTC. This codes for CASSLRTDPNYGYTF. The full variable domain, with the rest looked up from reference TRBV7-2 and TRBJ1-2, is GAGVSQSPSNKVTEKGKDVELRCDPISGHTALYWYRQSLGQGLEFLIYFQGNSAPDKSGLPSDRFSAERTGGSVSTLTIQRTQQEDSAVYLCASSLRTDPNYGYTFGSGTRLTVV.

This clonotype was counted at least ten times. The chain links TRBV4-1 to TRBJ1-6; TRBD1 might be the D (6 bases). This CDR3 comprises 16 residues. Deletions cut 4 bases from V and 6 bases from J, with 16 bases between. Germline assignment: CDR1 MGHRA and CDR2 YSYEKL. The CDR3, as DNA: TGCGCCAGCAGCCCGCGGGGGCTATCGGGTAATTCACCCCTCCACTTT. Translating gives CASSPRGLSGNSPLHF.

This clonotype has a count of ten or more. V usage is TRBV4-3 and J usage is TRBJ2-2; 12 bases map to TRBD2. The CDR3 sequence is 17 residues long. With V trimmed by 1 base and J by 7 bases, 7 bases remained unmatched. The germline V gene has CDR1 LGHNA and CDR2 YSLEER. The CDR3 DNA reads as TGCGCCAGCAGCCAAGGACTAGCGGGGGAAAGAGGCGGGGAGCTGTTTTTT. Its translation is CASSQGLAGERGGELFF.

The V gene is TRBV6-5, the J gene TRBJ2-6; 7 bases map to TRBD1. The CDR3 has 15 residues. J lost 4 bases, V lost 5 bases, and 5 bases had no gene match. Germline CDR1 reads MNHEY; CDR2 reads SVGAGI. This CDR3 reads CASSTGDSGANVLTF. DNA for the CDR3: TGTGCCAGCAGTACAGGGGATTCCGGGGCCAACGTCCTGACTTTC.

The chain links TRBV24-1 to TRBJ2-1; D possibly corresponds to TRBD1 (5 bases). The CDR3 consists of 16 residues. Germline V gene lookup returns CDR1 KGHDR and CDR2 SFDVKD. V lost 4 bases, J lost 7 bases, and 19 bases lay in between. The CDR3 DNA is TGTGCCACCAGTGACTACATGGGGCTTTCTGGGAATGAGCAGTTCTTC. Translating it yields CATSDYMGLSGNEQFF.

This sequence joins TRBV23-1 and TRBJ2-3; 8 bases match TRBD2. TRBV23-1 is known as an ORF, though its function is uncertain. The CDR3 is 19 amino acids. The ends lost 0 bases at V and 4 bases at J; junction bases unmatched: 15. In DNA form, the CDR3 reads TGCGCCAGCAGTCAATCCTCTCTCAGGGCGGGGGGAATCGCAGATACGCAGTATTTT. This sequence encodes CASSQSSLRAGGIADTQYF.

The rearrangement joins TRBV5-1 to TRBJ1-6; no definite D call. This CDR3 region has 12 residues. With 4 bases removed from V and 9 bases from J, the gap between germline ends came to 8 bases. Germline loops: CDR1 SGHRS, CDR2 YFSETQ. The DNA of the CDR3 is TGCGCCAGCAGCGGTTCAGGTTCACCCCTCCACTTT. Amino acid sequence: CASSGSGSPLHF.